The clone carrying this T cell receptor beta chain was observed at least ten times. Its cognate antigen is unknown. The sample belongs to a study of CD8 T cells in ankylosing spondylitis. Each CDR3 protein gets one entry after TCRdb re-called the 5' RACE reads with MiXCR. The table lists some 200,000 distinct CDR3 sequences, around 25% of them singletons. Study findings and constraints: Earlier work had already found some motif variants in reactive arthritis synovial fluid and blood.

The V gene end was trimmed by 2 bases and the J gene end by 0 bases; junction bases not matched to a gene: 5. The germline V gene encodes CDR1 DFQATT and CDR2 SNEGSKA (reference sequence). The CDR3 is 15 amino acids. The V and J genes are TRBV20-1 and TRBJ1-2; 8 bases agree with TRBD1. The receptor's source is a male donor with ankylosing spondylitis or in good health (not recorded which). The sequenced sample was blood, either unsorted or a sorted T cell fraction (not recorded which). CDR3 protein: CSARIPTGANYGYTF. CDR3 DNA: TGCAGTGCTAGAATCCCGACAGGGGCTAACTATGGCTACACCTTC.